A single sample gave rise to the 20 T cell receptor beta chains below, sequenced in a study of OX40 agonist ivuxolimab in advanced cancers. Only in-frame clones appear in the TCRdb table, and some are missing; sequencing was by immunoSEQ multiplex PCR. This table holds about 60,000 clones, approximately 90% found once. The sample was CD4+ or CD8+ T cells sorted from blood, taken in a trial of the OX40 agonist ivuxolimab. The receptors were gathered from an adult with an advanced solid tumor such as melanoma, head and neck, liver or kidney cancer.

This rearrangement joins TRBV10-3 to TRBJ2-7; D is possibly TRBD1 (5 bases). The germline V gene encodes CDR1 ENHRY and CDR2 SYGVKD. The CDR3 totals 12 residues. The V end lost 2 bases, the J end lost 3 bases, and 5 bases lay between the germline ends. CDR3 DNA sequence: TGTGCCATCAGTGAGACAGGCTACGAGCAGTACTTC. Encoded protein: CAISETGYEQYF.

The genes are TRBV6-1 and TRBJ1-1, with 7 nucleotides matching TRBD1. V gave up 4 bases and J gave up 6 bases; unmatched junction bases: 11. Germline V gene lookup returns CDR1 MNHNS and CDR2 SASEGT. The CDR3 contains 15 residues. CDR3 protein: CASSAMGGGASEAFF. Written as DNA, the CDR3 is TGTGCCAGCAGTGCTATGGGAGGGGGCGCGTCTGAAGCTTTCTTT.

This clone was counted between two and nine times. V is TRBV10-2 and J is TRBJ1-2; D perhaps matches TRBD1 (6 bases). Germline V gene data show CDR1 as WSHSY and CDR2 as SAAADI. V lost 5 bases and J 9 bases, leaving 16 bases between the germline ends. The CDR3 sequence is 13 residues long. DNA for the CDR3: TGCGCCAGCAGTCCCGGACAGAGTTATAGCTACACCTTC. It yields the protein CASSPGQSYSYTF.

The rearrangement uses TRBV4-3 and TRBJ2-6, with TRBD1 identical over 12 bases. The CDR3 covers 19 residues. Germline CDR1 LGHNA, CDR2 YSLEER. Unmatched junction bases numbered 8, after V lost 1 base and J lost 4 bases. The CDR3 DNA sequence: TGCGCCAGCAGCCAAGGCAGGGGACAGGGGGCGCGGGGGGCCAACGTCCTGACTTTC. This gives the protein CASSQGRGQGARGANVLTF.

This chain connects TRBV7-9 to TRBJ2-7, with D unresolved. The CDR3 is made up of 13 amino acids. The germline V gene has CDR1 SEHNR and CDR2 FQNEAQ (reference sequence). Between the trimmed V and J ends, which lost 5 bases and 0 bases, there was a span of 8 bases. The DNA for the CDR3 is TGTGCCAGCAGCCCGACTGACTCCTACGAGCAGTACTTC. Its translation: CASSPTDSYEQYF.

The J gene is TRBJ2-1, the V gene TRBV19; 7 bases agree with TRBD1. The CDR3 is made up of 16 amino acids. J was trimmed by 1 base and V by 2 bases; bases with no gene match: 5. Germline V CDR1 and CDR2: LNHDA, SQIVND (reference sequence). The CDR3 DNA reads as TGTGCCAGTAGTATAAGTCCCAGGGGGTCCTACAATGAGCAGTTCTTC. Protein: CASSISPRGSYNEQFF.

This rearrangement joins TRBV6-5 to TRBJ1-1; D gene uncertain. V was shortened by 2 bases and J by 4 bases, with 11 bases between the two germline ends. Germline CDR1 and CDR2: MNHEY and SVGAGI. This CDR3 is 14 amino acids long. DNA for the CDR3: TGTGCCAGCAGTTACGGTTGGAAGGGCACTGAAGCTTTCTTT. Protein sequence: CASSYGWKGTEAFF.

The CDR3 sequence is CASSLGLQGSGELFF. The CDR3 nucleotides are TGTGCCAGCAGTCTGGGTCTACAGGGGTCCGGGGAGCTGTTTTTT. This chain uses TRBV6-5 with TRBJ2-2; TRBD1 agrees at 7 bases. The CDR3 spans 15 residues. CDR1 and CDR2 (germline): MNHEY, SVGAGI. J was trimmed by 6 bases and V by 5 bases; bases with no gene match: 9.

This rearrangement joins TRBV5-1 to TRBJ2-5; 8 nucleotides align to TRBD1. Germline CDR1 reads SGHRS; CDR2 reads YFSETQ. The V gene end was trimmed by 0 bases and the J gene end by 7 bases; junction bases not matched to a gene: 5. This CDR3 spans 14 amino acids. The DNA of the CDR3 is TGCGCCAGCAGCTTGGGGGACAGGACGGGGACCCAGTACTTC. Its protein is CASSLGDRTGTQYF.

This chain joins TRBV18 and TRBJ1-2; 9 positions match TRBD1. This CDR3 has 14 amino acids. V lost 5 bases and J lost 4; bases outside the gene matches: 5. Germline V gives CDR1 KGHSH, CDR2 LQKENI. The CDR3 sequence: CASSLGQGPYGYTF. CDR3 nucleotide sequence: TGTGCCAGCTCATTGGGACAGGGACCCTATGGCTACACCTTC.

The chain has TRBV7-3 and TRBJ2-5; D is unresolved. The CDR3 has 13 residues. V was shortened by 3 bases and J by 3 bases, with 8 bases between the two germline ends. Germline loops: CDR1 SGHTA, CDR2 FQGTGA. CDR3: CASSFHSKETQYF. The CDR3 nucleotides read TGTGCCAGCAGCTTCCACAGTAAAGAGACCCAGTACTTC.

The chain employs TRBV7-9 and TRBJ2-1, with no clear D. CDR1 is SEHNR and CDR2 is FQNEAQ in the germline V gene (reference sequence). There are 16 residues in the CDR3. V lost 4 bases to trimming and J lost 4 bases, with 17 bases between them. The CDR3 DNA follows: TGTGCCAGCAGCTCGGCGTTGGGGTGGGCTTACAATGAGCAGTTCTTC. It is translated as CASSSALGWAYNEQFF.

The rearrangement links TRBV2 to TRBJ1-1, with D perhaps matching TRBD1 (6 bases). The CDR3 totals 16 residues. Trimming took 1 base from V and 4 from J, leaving 16 bases between them. Per the germline V gene, CDR1 is SNHLY and CDR2 is FYNNEI. This CDR3 reads CASSEGGGRRSTEAFF. In DNA, the CDR3 is TGTGCCAGCAGTGAAGGCGGGGGGCGTCGGAGCACTGAAGCTTTCTTT.

This rearrangement joins TRBV6-4 to TRBJ1-2, with D unclear. CDR3 length equals 14 residues. Trimming stripped 3 bases from V and 6 bases from J, with 14 bases between. From germline, CDR1 is MRHNA and CDR2 SNTAGT. CDR3 sequence reads: CASSEARQVNGYTF. The CDR3 nucleotides are TGTGCCAGCAGTGAGGCCAGGCAAGTAAATGGCTACACCTTC.

The chain couples TRBV19 to TRBJ1-2; D may be TRBD1 (6 bases). Germline assignment: CDR1 LNHDA and CDR2 SQIVND (reference sequence). The CDR3 length is 14 residues. V gave up 4 bases and J gave up 0 bases, with 9 bases separating them. CDR3 residues: CASSTGVTNYGYTF. The CDR3 bases are TGTGCCAGTAGTACAGGGGTTACTAACTATGGCTACACCTTC.

The chain is built from TRBV11-2 and TRBJ1-2, with D possibly matching TRBD1 (6 bases). This CDR3 comprises 14 residues. CDR1 SGHAT and CDR2 FQNNGV come from the germline V gene. V lost 5 bases and J 3 bases, leaving 13 bases between the germline ends. Here the CDR3 reads CASSGQTSDYGYTF. The CDR3 region has the DNA TGTGCCAGCAGCGGACAGACCTCAGACTATGGCTACACCTTC.

In DNA form, the CDR3 reads TGTGCCAGTGCGGCCAGCTCTGGAAACACCATATATTTT. The encoded protein is CASAASSGNTIYF. This chain links TRBV19 with TRBJ1-3; no reliable D call. Germline loops: CDR1 LNHDA, CDR2 SQIVND (reference sequence). The CDR3 runs to 13 residues. Trimming left V 8 bases short and J 0 bases short, with 8 bases between. The full variable domain, its missing parts supplied by reference TRBV19 and TRBJ1-3, is DGGITQSPKYLFRKEGQNVTLSCEQNLNHDAMYWYRQDPGQGLRLIYYSQIVNDFQKGDIAEGYSVSREKKESFPLTVTSAQKNPTAFYLCASAASSGNTIYFGEGSWLTVV.

This clone was detected once. Other DNA sequences in the same sample also yield this CDR3. V gene TRBV9 combines with J gene TRBJ2-6; TRBD1 aligns across 9 bases. Trimming removed 0 bases from V and 1 base from J; junction bases left unmatched: 2. This CDR3 is built from 17 residues. The V gene's germline CDR1 is SGDLS and CDR2 YYNGEE. The CDR3 DNA sequence: TGTGCCAGCAGCGTAGCTGGGACAGGGTCTGGGGCCAACGTCCTGACTTTC. Translating gives CASSVAGTGSGANVLTF.

This clone was seen only a few times. The chain's CDR3 is CASSLDLTEAFF. DNA of the CDR3: TGCGCCAGCAGCTTGGACCTTACTGAAGCTTTCTTT. The chain combines TRBV5-1 with TRBJ1-1, with D unresolved. V was shortened by 0 bases and J by 5 bases, with 5 bases between the two germline ends. CDR3 length: 12 residues. Germline V gives CDR1 SGHRS, CDR2 YFSETQ.

The rearrangement joins TRBV27 to TRBJ1-2, with 10 bases that match TRBD1. CDR1 MNHEY and CDR2 SMNVEV come from the germline V gene (reference sequence). The CDR3 loop spans 16 amino acids. V was pared by 4 bases and J by 4 bases, with 9 bases of the junction left unmatched. In DNA, the CDR3 is TGTGCCAGCAGTTCCCCCGGGACAGGGGACATCTATGGCTACACCTTC. Residues: CASSSPGTGDIYGYTF.